Below are 8 T cell receptor beta chains sequenced from a single sample in a study of early T cells in non-severe SARS-CoV-2 infection. TCRdb called the 5' RACE reads again in MiXCR, with one record for every CDR3 protein. The sample shows about 80,000 distinct CDR3 sequences, more than 10% of them seen only once. Sequenced sample: whole blood. The receptors were sampled from an adult who was a healthcare worker with PCR-confirmed SARS-CoV-2 infection or an uninfected control (not recorded which).

This clonotype was found many times. V and J are TRBV19 and TRBJ2-1; maybe TRBD2 (6 bases). This CDR3 has 16 residues. Deletions cut 7 bases from V and 1 base from J, with 17 bases between. Germline CDR1 reads LNHDA; CDR2 reads SQIVND (reference sequence). CDR3 amino acids: CASTLFSGASYNEQFF. The CDR3 coding sequence is TGTGCCAGTACTCTATTTAGCGGAGCGTCCTACAATGAGCAGTTCTTC.

This clonotype has a count of ten or more. The chain carries TRBV6-5 and TRBJ2-2, with D possibly being TRBD2 (5 bases). The CDR3 has 15 residues. The V end was cut by 7 bases, the J end by 8 bases, with 20 bases between. In germline, CDR1 is MNHEY, CDR2 SVGAGI. CDR3 region: CASTLGRSEGGELFF. The DNA for the CDR3 is TGTGCCAGCACTCTCGGACGTAGCGAAGGGGGGGAGCTGTTTTTT.

There are a few counts of this clonotype. The CDR3: CASSLMDNTEAFF. CDR3 in DNA: TGTGCCAGCAGCTTAATGGATAACACTGAAGCTTTCTTT. V and J are TRBV7-3 and TRBJ1-1; D uncertain. This CDR3 has 13 residues. The V end was cut by 1 base, the J end by 2 bases, with 5 bases between. In germline, CDR1 is SGHTA, CDR2 FQGTGA.

This clonotype showed up just a few times. The chain couples TRBV7-3 to TRBJ2-1; the match to TRBD2 covers 8 bases. The CDR3 runs to 15 residues. Germline CDR1 is SGHTA and CDR2 is FQGTGA. V gave up 5 bases and J gave up 9 bases; unmatched junction bases: 12. The chain's CDR3 is CASSPGTSRFGEQFF. CDR3 bases: TGTGCCAGCAGCCCCGGGACTAGTAGGTTCGGTGAGCAGTTCTTC.

The V call is TRBV20-1, the J call TRBJ2-7; D ambiguous. This CDR3 spans 13 amino acids. Germline V gene data show CDR1 as DFQATT and CDR2 as SNEGSKA (reference sequence). V shed 1 base and J shed 5 bases, with 12 bases lying between them. The CDR3 protein is CSARGAAANEQYF. The CDR3 DNA reads TGCAGTGCTAGAGGGGCGGCAGCTAACGAGCAGTACTTC.

This clonotype was observed a few times. The chain joins TRBV15 to TRBJ1-1; TRBD1 matches at 9 bases. J gave up 0 bases and V 5 bases, and 4 bases lay outside the gene matches. Germline V CDR1 and CDR2: LNHNV, YYDKDF (reference sequence). The length of the CDR3 is 15 residues. Written as DNA, the CDR3 is TGTGCCACCAGCTGGACAGGGGTAATGAACACTGAAGCTTTCTTT. Translation: CATSWTGVMNTEAFF.

The V call is TRBV21-1, the J call TRBJ2-5. TRBV21-1 is a listed pseudogene. The CDR3 sequence is 13 residues long. In DNA form, the CDR3 reads TGTGCCAGCAGCCTTCAGACTCGAGAGACCCAGTACTTC. Residues: CASSLQTRETQYF.

This clonotype was seen a handful of times. The V gene is TRBV29-1, the J gene TRBJ1-2, with D unclear. The CDR3 length is 12 residues. CDR1 and CDR2 (germline): SQVTM, ANQGSEA. V gave up 3 bases and J gave up 3 bases, with 8 bases separating them. The CDR3 DNA sequence: TGCAGCGTTGATGACCGCTACTATGGCTACACCTTC. Translated: CSVDDRYYGYTF.